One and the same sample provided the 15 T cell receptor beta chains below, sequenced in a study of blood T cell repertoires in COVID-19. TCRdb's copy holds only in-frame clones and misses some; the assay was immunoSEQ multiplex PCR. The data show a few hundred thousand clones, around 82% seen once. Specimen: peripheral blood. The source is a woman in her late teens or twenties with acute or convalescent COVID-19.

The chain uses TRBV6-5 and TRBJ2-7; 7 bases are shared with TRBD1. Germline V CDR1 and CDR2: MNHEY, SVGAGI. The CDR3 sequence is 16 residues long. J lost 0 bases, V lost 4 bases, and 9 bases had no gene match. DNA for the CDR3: TGTGCCAGCAGTTCCCTGACAGGGCAGGGCTCCTACGAGCAGTACTTC. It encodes CASSSLTGQGSYEQYF.

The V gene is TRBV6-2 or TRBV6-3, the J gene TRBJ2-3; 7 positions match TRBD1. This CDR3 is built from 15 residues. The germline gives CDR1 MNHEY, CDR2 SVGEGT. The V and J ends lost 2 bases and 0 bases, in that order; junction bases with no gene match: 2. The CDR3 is CASSYGDSSTDTQYF. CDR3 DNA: TGTGCCAGCAGTTACGGGGACAGCAGCACAGATACGCAGTATTTT.

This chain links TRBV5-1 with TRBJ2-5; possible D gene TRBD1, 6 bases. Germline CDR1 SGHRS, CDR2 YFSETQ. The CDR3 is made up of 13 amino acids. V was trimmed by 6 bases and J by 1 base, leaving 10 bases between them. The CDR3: CASNRDGQETQYF. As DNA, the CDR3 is TGCGCCAGCAACAGGGACGGCCAAGAGACCCAGTACTTC.

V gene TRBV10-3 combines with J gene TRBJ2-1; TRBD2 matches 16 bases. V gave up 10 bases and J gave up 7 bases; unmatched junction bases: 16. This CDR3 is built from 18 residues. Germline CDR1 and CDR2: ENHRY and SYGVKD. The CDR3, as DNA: TGTGCCACCTCTGACCACGCCGGGGGACTAGCGGGAGGGAATGAGCAGTTCTTC. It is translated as CATSDHAGGLAGGNEQFF.

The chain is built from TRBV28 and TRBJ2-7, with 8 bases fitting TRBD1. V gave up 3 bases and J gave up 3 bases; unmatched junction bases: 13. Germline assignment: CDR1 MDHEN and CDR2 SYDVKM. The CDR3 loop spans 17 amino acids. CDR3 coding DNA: TGTGCCAGCAGTTTGCGCCCCAGGGGGCCCGGGGGCTACGAGCAGTACTTC. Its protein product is CASSLRPRGPGGYEQYF.

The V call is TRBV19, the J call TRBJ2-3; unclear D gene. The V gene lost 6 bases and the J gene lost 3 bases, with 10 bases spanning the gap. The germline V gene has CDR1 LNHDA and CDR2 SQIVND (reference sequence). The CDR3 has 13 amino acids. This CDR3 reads CASSPGFTDTQYF. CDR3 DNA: TGTGCCAGTAGCCCCGGTTTTACAGATACGCAGTATTTT.

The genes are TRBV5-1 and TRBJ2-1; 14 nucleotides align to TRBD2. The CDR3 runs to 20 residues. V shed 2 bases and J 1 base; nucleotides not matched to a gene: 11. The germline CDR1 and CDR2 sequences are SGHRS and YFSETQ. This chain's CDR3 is CASSLLGGTSGSGSYNEQFF. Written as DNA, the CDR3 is TGCGCCAGCAGCTTACTAGGGGGGACTAGCGGGAGCGGGTCCTACAATGAGCAGTTCTTC.

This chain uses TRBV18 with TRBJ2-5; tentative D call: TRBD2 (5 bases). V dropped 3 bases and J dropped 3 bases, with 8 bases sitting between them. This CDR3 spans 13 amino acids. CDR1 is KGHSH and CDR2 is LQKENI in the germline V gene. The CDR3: CASSPSLEETQYF. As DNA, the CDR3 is TGTGCCAGCTCACCTTCACTAGAAGAGACCCAGTACTTC.

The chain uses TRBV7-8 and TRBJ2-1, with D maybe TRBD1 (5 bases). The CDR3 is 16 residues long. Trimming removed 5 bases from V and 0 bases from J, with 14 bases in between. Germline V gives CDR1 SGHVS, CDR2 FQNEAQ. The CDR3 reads CASSPQVARSYNEQFF. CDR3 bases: TGTGCCAGCAGCCCACAGGTGGCCCGCTCCTACAATGAGCAGTTCTTC.

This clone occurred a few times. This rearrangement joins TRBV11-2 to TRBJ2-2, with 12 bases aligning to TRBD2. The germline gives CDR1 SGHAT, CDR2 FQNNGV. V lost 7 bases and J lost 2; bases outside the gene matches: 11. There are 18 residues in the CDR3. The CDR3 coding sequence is TGTGCCAGCACCCCCCTGGCTAGCGGGAGGGTCAACACCGGGGAGCTGTTTTTT. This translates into CASTPLASGRVNTGELFF.

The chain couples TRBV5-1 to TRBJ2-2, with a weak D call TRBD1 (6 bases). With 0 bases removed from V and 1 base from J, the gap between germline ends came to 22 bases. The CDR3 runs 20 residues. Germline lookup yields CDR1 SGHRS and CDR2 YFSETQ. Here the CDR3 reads CASSLVPKGGSGMNTGELFF. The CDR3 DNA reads TGCGCCAGCAGCTTGGTCCCCAAAGGGGGATCGGGCATGAACACCGGGGAGCTGTTTTTT.

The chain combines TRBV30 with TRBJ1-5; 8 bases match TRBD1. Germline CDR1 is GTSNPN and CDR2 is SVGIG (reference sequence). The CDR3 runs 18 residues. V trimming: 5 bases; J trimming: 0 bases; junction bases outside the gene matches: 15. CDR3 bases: TGTGCCTGGGCCCCTACGAGCCAGGGGGCCTTTAGCAATCAGCCCCAGCATTTT. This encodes CAWAPTSQGAFSNQPQHF.

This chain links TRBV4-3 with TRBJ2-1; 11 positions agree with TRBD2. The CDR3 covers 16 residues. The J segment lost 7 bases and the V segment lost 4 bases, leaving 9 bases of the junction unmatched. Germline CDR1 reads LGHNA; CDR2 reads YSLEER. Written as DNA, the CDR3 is TGCGCCAGCAGCCCGGGGGTAGCGGGAGGGCCGAATGAGCAGTTCTTC. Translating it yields CASSPGVAGGPNEQFF.

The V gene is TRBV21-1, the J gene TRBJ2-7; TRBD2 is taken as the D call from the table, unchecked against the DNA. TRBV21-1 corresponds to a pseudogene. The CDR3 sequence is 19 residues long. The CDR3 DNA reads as TGTGCCAGCATACGAACATCCCTACCCGGCGGGGGCCCGGCCTACGAGCAGTACTTC. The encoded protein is CASIRTSLPGGGPAYEQYF.

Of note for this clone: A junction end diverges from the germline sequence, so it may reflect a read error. CDR3 DNA: TGTGCCAGCAGCGAAGAGGCAGGGTGGGATTCACCCCTCCACTTT. Translated, it gives CASSEEAGWDSPLHF. This sequence joins TRBV2 and TRBJ1-6; maybe TRBD1 (5 bases). CDR3 length: 15 amino acids. Germline lookup yields CDR1 SNHLY and CDR2 FYNNEI.